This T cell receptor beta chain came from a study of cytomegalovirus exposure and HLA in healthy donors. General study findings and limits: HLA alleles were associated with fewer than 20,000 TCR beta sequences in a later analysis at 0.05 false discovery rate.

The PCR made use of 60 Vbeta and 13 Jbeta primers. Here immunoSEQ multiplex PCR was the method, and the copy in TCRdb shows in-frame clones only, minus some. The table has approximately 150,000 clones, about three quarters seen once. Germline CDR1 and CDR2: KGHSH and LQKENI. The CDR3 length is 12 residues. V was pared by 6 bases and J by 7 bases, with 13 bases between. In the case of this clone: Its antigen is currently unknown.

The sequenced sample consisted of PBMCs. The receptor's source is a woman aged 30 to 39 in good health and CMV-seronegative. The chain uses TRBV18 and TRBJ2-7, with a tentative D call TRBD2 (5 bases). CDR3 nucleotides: TGTGCCAGCTCTCACAATCGAGGGGAGCAGTACTTC. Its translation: CASSHNRGEQYF.